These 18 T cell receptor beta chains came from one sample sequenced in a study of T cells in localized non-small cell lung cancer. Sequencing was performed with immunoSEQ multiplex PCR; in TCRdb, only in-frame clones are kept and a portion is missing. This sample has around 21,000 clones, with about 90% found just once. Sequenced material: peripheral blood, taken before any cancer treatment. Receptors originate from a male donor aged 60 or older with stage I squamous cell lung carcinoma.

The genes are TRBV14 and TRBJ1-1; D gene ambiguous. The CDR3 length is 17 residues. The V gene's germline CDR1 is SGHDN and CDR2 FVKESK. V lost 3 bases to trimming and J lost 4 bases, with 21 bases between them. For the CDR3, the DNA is TGTGCCAGCAGCCAGTTGCCAGTGGCAGCTAGAGGCACTGAAGCTTTCTTT. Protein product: CASSQLPVAARGTEAFF.

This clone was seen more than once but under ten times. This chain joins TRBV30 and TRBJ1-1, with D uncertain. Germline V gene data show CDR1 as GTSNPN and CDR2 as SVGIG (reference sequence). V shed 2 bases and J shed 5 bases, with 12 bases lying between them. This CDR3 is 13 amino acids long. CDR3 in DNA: TGTGCCTGGAGTTCGGCGGGGAGGACTGAAGCTTTCTTT. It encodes CAWSSAGRTEAFF. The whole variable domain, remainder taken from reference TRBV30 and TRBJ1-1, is SQTIHQWPATLVQPVGSPLSLECTVEGTSNPNLYWYRQAAGRGLQLLFYSVGIGQISSEVPQNLSASRPQDRQFILSSKKLLLSDSGFYLCAWSSAGRTEAFFGQGTRLTVV.

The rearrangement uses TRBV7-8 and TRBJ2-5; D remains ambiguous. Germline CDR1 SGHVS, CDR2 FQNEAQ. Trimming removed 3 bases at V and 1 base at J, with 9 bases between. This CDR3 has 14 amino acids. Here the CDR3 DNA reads TGTGCCAGCAGCTTTCGACGTAGCCAAGAGACCCAGTACTTC. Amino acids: CASSFRRSQETQYF.

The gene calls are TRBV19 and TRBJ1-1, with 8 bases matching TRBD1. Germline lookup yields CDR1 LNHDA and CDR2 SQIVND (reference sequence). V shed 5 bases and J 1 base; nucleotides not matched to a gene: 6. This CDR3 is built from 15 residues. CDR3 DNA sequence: TGTGCCAGTAGTCCACGGACAGGGACGAACACTGAAGCTTTCTTT. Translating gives CASSPRTGTNTEAFF.

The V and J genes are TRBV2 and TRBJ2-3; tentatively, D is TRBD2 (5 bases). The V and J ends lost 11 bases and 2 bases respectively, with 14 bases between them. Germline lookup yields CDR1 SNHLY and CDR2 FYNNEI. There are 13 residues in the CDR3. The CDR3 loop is CAGAELDTDTQYF. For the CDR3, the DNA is TGTGCCGGAGCGGAGCTGGACACAGATACGCAGTATTTT.

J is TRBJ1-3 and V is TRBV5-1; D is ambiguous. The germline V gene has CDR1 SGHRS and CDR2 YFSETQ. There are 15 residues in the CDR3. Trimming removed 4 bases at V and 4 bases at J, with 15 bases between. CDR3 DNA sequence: TGCGCCAGCAGCACTAACGGGGTAGTCGGAAACACCATATATTTT. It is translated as CASSTNGVVGNTIYF.

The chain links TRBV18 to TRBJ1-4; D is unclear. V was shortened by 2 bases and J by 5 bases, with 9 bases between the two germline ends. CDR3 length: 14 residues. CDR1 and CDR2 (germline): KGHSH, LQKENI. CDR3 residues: CASSPGAENEKLFF. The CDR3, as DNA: TGTGCCAGCTCACCAGGTGCGGAGAATGAAAAACTGTTTTTT.

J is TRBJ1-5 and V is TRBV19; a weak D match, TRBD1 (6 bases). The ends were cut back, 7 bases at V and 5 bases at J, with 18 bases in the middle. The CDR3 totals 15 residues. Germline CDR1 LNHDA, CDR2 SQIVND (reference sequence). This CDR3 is CASKFRGAGDQPQHF. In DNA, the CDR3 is TGTGCCAGTAAGTTCCGGGGGGCAGGGGATCAGCCCCAGCATTTT.

The chain's CDR3 is CASSRWGSPGVNEQFF. The DNA of the CDR3 is TGTGCCAGCAGCCGTTGGGGTTCTCCGGGGGTTAATGAGCAGTTCTTC. This chain uses TRBV14 with TRBJ2-1, with D possibly TRBD2 on 6 matching bases. The V end was cut by 4 bases, the J end by 7 bases, with 20 bases between. CDR1 is SGHDN, CDR2 FVKESK, per germline. The CDR3 contains 16 residues.

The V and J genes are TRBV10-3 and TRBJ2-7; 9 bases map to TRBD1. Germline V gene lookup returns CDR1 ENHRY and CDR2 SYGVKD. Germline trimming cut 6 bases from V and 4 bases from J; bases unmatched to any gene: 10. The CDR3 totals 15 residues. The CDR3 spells CAISGGQGRSYEQYF. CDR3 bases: TGTGCCATCAGCGGGGGACAGGGAAGGTCGTACGAGCAGTACTTC.

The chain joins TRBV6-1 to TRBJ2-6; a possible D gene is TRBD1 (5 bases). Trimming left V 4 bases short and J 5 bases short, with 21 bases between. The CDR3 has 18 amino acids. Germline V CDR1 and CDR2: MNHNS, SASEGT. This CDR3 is CASSAVQVEQSRANVLTF. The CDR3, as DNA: TGTGCCAGCAGTGCAGTACAGGTGGAACAAAGTCGGGCCAACGTCCTGACTTTC.

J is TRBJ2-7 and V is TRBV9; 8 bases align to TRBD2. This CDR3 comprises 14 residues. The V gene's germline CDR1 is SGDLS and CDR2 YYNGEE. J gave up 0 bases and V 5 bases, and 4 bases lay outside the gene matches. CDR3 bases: TGTGCCAGCAGTCCCGGGACTAGCTCCTACGAGCAGTACTTC. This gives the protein CASSPGTSSYEQYF.

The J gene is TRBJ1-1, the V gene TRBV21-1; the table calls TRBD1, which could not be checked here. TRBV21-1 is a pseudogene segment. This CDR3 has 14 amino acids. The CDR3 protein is CASSNRQGQGEAFF. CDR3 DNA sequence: TGTGCCAGCAGCAATAGACAGGGGCAAGGTGAAGCTTTCTTT.

The CDR3: CASSYGTGSFGNTIYF. The DNA of the CDR3 is TGTGCCAGCAGTTACGGGACAGGGTCCTTCGGAAACACCATATATTTT. The V gene is TRBV6-6, the J gene TRBJ1-3; 9 nucleotides align to TRBD1. V shed 2 bases, J shed 4 bases, and the junction held 6 bases outside the gene matches. Germline loops: CDR1 MNHNY, CDR2 SVGAGI (reference sequence). The CDR3 spans 16 residues.

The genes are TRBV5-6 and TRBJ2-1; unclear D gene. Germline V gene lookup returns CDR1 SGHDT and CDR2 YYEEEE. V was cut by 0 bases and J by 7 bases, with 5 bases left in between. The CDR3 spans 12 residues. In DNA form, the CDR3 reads TGTGCCAGCAGCTTGGCCAGTAATGAGCAGTTCTTC. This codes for CASSLASNEQFF.

The CDR3 spells CAWSLGDLSEKLFF. The CDR3 region has the DNA TGTGCCTGGAGTCTAGGGGATTTGAGTGAAAAACTGTTTTTT. The rearrangement links TRBV30 to TRBJ1-4; possible D gene TRBD1, 5 bases. The CDR3 has 14 residues. Germline loops: CDR1 GTSNPN, CDR2 SVGIG (reference sequence). Trimming removed 2 bases from V and 7 bases from J, with 14 bases in between.

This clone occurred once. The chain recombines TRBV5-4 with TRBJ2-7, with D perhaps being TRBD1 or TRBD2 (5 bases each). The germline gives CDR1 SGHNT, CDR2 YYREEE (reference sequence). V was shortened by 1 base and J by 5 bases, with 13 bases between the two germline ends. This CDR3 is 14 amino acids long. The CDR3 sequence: CASSLYGGSHEQYF. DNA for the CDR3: TGTGCCAGCAGCTTGTATGGGGGATCCCACGAGCAGTACTTC.

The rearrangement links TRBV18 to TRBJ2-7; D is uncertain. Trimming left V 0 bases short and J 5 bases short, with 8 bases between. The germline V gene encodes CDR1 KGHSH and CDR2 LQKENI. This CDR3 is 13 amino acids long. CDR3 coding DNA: TGTGCCAGCTCACCACCGAGTCAGAACGAGCAGTACTTC. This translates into CASSPPSQNEQYF.